The T cell receptor (beta chain) under discussion was sequenced for a study of CD8 T cells in ankylosing spondylitis. TCRdb re-analysed the 5' RACE reads in MiXCR, keeping a single row per CDR3 protein. The profile shows 800,000 to 900,000 distinct CDR3 sequences, 12% of them singletons. Overall study results and limits: According to the report, clones linked to the disease were significantly enriched in matched synovial fluid samples taken from ankylosing spondylitis patients. Ankylosing spondylitis blood appeared to carry a characteristic TCR beta motif of fewer than 10 highly homologous variants.

This clonotype was counted many times. Its antigen is unknown. The sequenced sample was blood, either unsorted or a sorted T cell fraction (not recorded which). This TCR came from a male donor with ankylosing spondylitis.

The CDR3, as DNA: TGTGCCAGCAGTCCACTAGCGGGAGCCGCGAACACCGGGGAGCTGTTTTTT. Translated: CASSPLAGAANTGELFF. This chain links TRBV4-2 with TRBJ2-2, with 11 positions matching TRBD2. Germline assignment: CDR1 LGHNA and CDR2 YNFKEQ. Trimming removed 6 bases from V and 0 bases from J; junction bases left unmatched: 6. This CDR3 spans 17 amino acids.